Below are 20 T cell receptor beta chains sequenced from a single sample in a study of early T cells in non-severe SARS-CoV-2 infection. TCRdb analysed the 5' RACE reads with MiXCR anew, one entry per CDR3 protein. The data show about 30,000 distinct CDR3 sequences, about 5% seen once. The specimen sequenced was whole blood. The receptors originated from an adult who was a healthcare worker with PCR-confirmed SARS-CoV-2 infection or an uninfected control (not recorded which).

This clonotype has at least ten counts. The chain carries TRBV10-2 and TRBJ1-6; no reliable D call. V dropped 8 bases and J dropped 5 bases, with 7 bases sitting between them. The germline gives CDR1 WSHSY, CDR2 SAAADI. CDR3 length: 12 amino acids. The CDR3 nucleotides read TGCGCCAGCCGGGAAGATAATTCACCCCTCCACTTT. It is translated as CASREDNSPLHF.

This clonotype was found many times. The chain has TRBV6-4 and TRBJ2-2, with TRBD1 as a possible D gene (6 bases). Trimming removed 0 bases at V and 4 bases at J, with 6 bases between. The CDR3 has 14 amino acids. Germline assignment: CDR1 MRHNA and CDR2 SNTAGT. The CDR3, as DNA: TGTGCCAGCAGTGACTCGGACAGCACCGGGGAGCTGTTTTTT. It encodes CASSDSDSTGELFF.

This clonotype was picked up many times. The chain links TRBV7-2 to TRBJ1-5; D call uncertain. V shed 5 bases and J shed 4 bases, with 12 bases lying between them. Germline CDR1 SGHTA, CDR2 FQGNSA. The length of the CDR3 is 14 residues. The CDR3 protein is CASSVKGNNQPQHF. In DNA, the CDR3 is TGTGCCAGCAGCGTCAAAGGGAATAATCAGCCCCAGCATTTT.

Remarks on this clonotype: A much bigger clone sits one base away, suggesting this may be a read error. CDR3 residues: CARSVLGGPYNSPLHF. In DNA, the CDR3 is TGTGCCCGGAGTGTTCTGGGGGGCCCCTATAATTCACCCCTCCACTTT. The chain has TRBV30 and TRBJ1-6, with D perhaps TRBD1 (6 bases). Germline V lookup: CDR1 GTSNPN, CDR2 SVGIG (reference sequence). The CDR3 loop spans 16 amino acids.

This clonotype has a handful of counts. The J gene is TRBJ1-2, the V gene TRBV28; 8 nucleotides agree with TRBD1. The CDR3 contains 16 residues. Germline-derived CDR1 and CDR2 are MDHEN and SYDVKM. The trim removed 7 bases at V and 4 bases at J, leaving 14 bases unmatched. This chain's CDR3 is CASIKSSTGQGYGYTF. In DNA form, the CDR3 reads TGTGCCAGCATCAAATCTTCCACAGGACAGGGCTATGGCTACACCTTC.

This clonotype showed up many times. This chain uses TRBV7-2 with TRBJ2-7; weak D call: TRBD1 (5 bases). Per the germline V gene, CDR1 is SGHTA and CDR2 is FQGNSA. The CDR3 runs 16 residues. V was shortened by 5 bases and J by 2 bases, with 19 bases between the two germline ends. Here the CDR3 reads CASSPDATSRAYEQYF. CDR3 nucleotide sequence: TGTGCCAGCAGCCCAGACGCGACTTCCAGGGCCTACGAGCAGTACTTC.

CDR3 region: CASRLVNQPQHF. In nucleotides, the CDR3 is TGTGCCAGCCGCCTGGTCAATCAGCCCCAGCATTTT. The V gene is TRBV6-6, the J gene TRBJ1-5, with D unresolved. V was cut by 8 bases and J by 3 bases, with 8 bases left in between. The V gene's germline CDR1 is MNHNY and CDR2 SVGAGI (reference sequence). The CDR3 is 12 amino acids.

This clonotype was observed at least ten times. J is TRBJ2-7 and V is TRBV9; D gene ambiguous. CDR3 length: 14 amino acids. Germline V gene lookup returns CDR1 SGDLS and CDR2 YYNGEE. Trimming shortened V by 0 bases and J by 0 bases, and 7 bases separated the two germline ends. CDR3 DNA: TGTGCCAGCAGCGTAGTCCCCAGCTCCTACGAGCAGTACTTC. Its translation: CASSVVPSSYEQYF.

Many counts were recorded for this clonotype. The CDR3: CASSLEGTNRPQHF. CDR3 in DNA: TGTGCCAGCAGCTTAGAAGGAACCAACCGGCCCCAGCATTTT. The chain links TRBV7-2 to TRBJ1-5; D is undetermined. Between the trimmed V and J ends, which lost 1 base and 9 bases, there was a span of 13 bases. The CDR3 covers 14 residues. CDR1 SGHTA and CDR2 FQGNSA come from the germline V gene.

This clonotype was counted many times. The chain couples TRBV19 to TRBJ2-4, with D hard to call. CDR3 length: 16 residues. Per the germline V gene, CDR1 is LNHDA and CDR2 is SQIVND (reference sequence). The V end lost 4 bases, the J end lost 0 bases, and 13 bases lay between the germline ends. The CDR3 DNA reads TGTGCCAGTAGTACCCCAGCCGCGCTAGCCAAAAACATTCAGTACTTC. It yields the protein CASSTPAALAKNIQYF.

This clonotype has a count of ten or more. The CDR3 sequence is CATSREGAGRSYNEQFF. Here the CDR3 DNA reads TGTGCCACCAGCAGAGAGGGAGCGGGGAGGTCCTACAATGAGCAGTTCTTC. V is TRBV15 and J is TRBJ2-1; 7 bases are shared with TRBD2. This CDR3 spans 17 amino acids. V was pared by 0 bases and J by 1 base, with 6 bases of the junction left unmatched. Germline V gene sequence: CDR1 LNHNV, CDR2 YYDKDF (reference sequence). Full variable domain (outside the CDR3, taken from reference TRBV15 and TRBJ2-1): DAMVIQNPRYQVTQFGKPVTLSCSQTLNHNVMYWYQQKSSQAPKLLFHYYDKDFNNEADTPDNFQSRRPNTSFCFLDIRSPGLGDTAMYLCATSREGAGRSYNEQFFGPGTRLTVL.

This clonotype was counted a single time. The chain combines TRBV6-1 with TRBJ2-5, with TRBD1 identical over 8 bases. V trimming: 4 bases; J trimming: 4 bases; junction bases outside the gene matches: 8. This CDR3 contains 15 residues. The germline V gene has CDR1 MNHNS and CDR2 SASEGT. DNA for the CDR3: TGTGCCAGCAGTGCAGCCAGGGGGCCGGTAGAGACCCAGTACTTC. Protein: CASSAARGPVETQYF.

This clonotype was seen repeatedly, ten times or more. The CDR3 spells CASSLLRGQRYEQYF. The DNA for the CDR3 is TGTGCCAGCAGCCTACTGCGGGGACAACGATACGAGCAGTACTTC. The chain is built from TRBV11-2 and TRBJ2-7; D may correspond to TRBD1 or TRBD2 (6 bases each). Germline CDR1 SGHAT, CDR2 FQNNGV. The germline V and J ends were trimmed by 5 bases and 4 bases, with 18 bases remaining between them. The CDR3 has 15 amino acids.

This clonotype was counted between two and nine times. The rearrangement joins TRBV9 to TRBJ2-7; either TRBD1 or TRBD2 may fit D (5 bases each). Germline V gene lookup returns CDR1 SGDLS and CDR2 YYNGEE. The CDR3 is 13 residues long. V lost 1 base and J lost 6, with 11 bases in between. The CDR3 reads CASSVRWDGEQYF. The CDR3 nucleotides are TGTGCCAGCAGCGTACGCTGGGACGGCGAGCAGTACTTC.

Ten or more counts support this clonotype. V and J are TRBV13 and TRBJ1-1; D unresolved. Per germline, CDR1 PRHDT and CDR2 FYEKMQ (reference sequence). V lost 5 bases to trimming and J lost 4 bases, with 11 bases between them. The CDR3 spans 13 residues. The CDR3 spells CASSPTRSTEAFF. In nucleotides, the CDR3 is TGTGCCAGCAGCCCGACAAGGAGCACTGAAGCTTTCTTT.

The chain employs TRBV7-9 and TRBJ2-1, with 7 bases that match TRBD1. This CDR3 is 14 amino acids long. Germline V gives CDR1 SEHNR, CDR2 FQNEAQ (reference sequence). The V and J ends lost 2 bases and 6 bases, in that order; junction bases with no gene match: 4. The CDR3 DNA follows: TGTGCCAGCAGCTTACACAGGGGTGGCAATGAGCAGTTCTTC. It codes for CASSLHRGGNEQFF.

This clonotype was picked up many times. The chain recombines TRBV2 with TRBJ1-3; 9 positions agree with TRBD1. This CDR3 comprises 15 residues. J gave up 2 bases and V 7 bases, and 6 bases lay outside the gene matches. CDR1 is SNHLY and CDR2 is FYNNEI in the germline V gene. The CDR3 DNA is TGTGCCAGCACACAGGGGGCAAGCCCTGGAAACACCATATATTTT. Translating gives CASTQGASPGNTIYF.

This clonotype was observed at least ten times. This chain uses TRBV7-6 with TRBJ1-3, with D tentatively TRBD1 (5 bases). V lost 0 bases and J lost 4, with 13 bases in between. Germline values: CDR1 SGHVS, CDR2 FNYEAQ. The CDR3 has 16 residues. The CDR3 DNA sequence: TGTGCCAGCAGCTTAGCGTCGGGGACGTCGGGAAACACCATATATTTT. This codes for CASSLASGTSGNTIYF.

This clonotype was detected many times. The gene calls are TRBV6-2 or TRBV6-3 and TRBJ2-7, with D uncertain. This CDR3 has 13 residues. Deletions cut 0 bases from V and 1 base from J, with 4 bases between. The germline V gene encodes CDR1 MNHEY and CDR2 SVGEGT. The CDR3 spells CASSYSRSYEQYF. The CDR3 DNA reads as TGTGCCAGCAGTTACTCCAGGTCCTACGAGCAGTACTTC.

This clonotype came up many times. The chain has TRBV14 and TRBJ2-3; D is tentatively TRBD1 or TRBD2 (5 bases each). The CDR3 has 15 amino acids. V lost 1 base to trimming and J lost 1 base, with 9 bases between them. Germline CDR1 SGHDN, CDR2 FVKESK. CDR3 sequence reads: CASSQVTGRTDTQYF. The CDR3 DNA follows: TGTGCCAGCAGCCAAGTGACGGGGCGCACAGATACGCAGTATTTT.